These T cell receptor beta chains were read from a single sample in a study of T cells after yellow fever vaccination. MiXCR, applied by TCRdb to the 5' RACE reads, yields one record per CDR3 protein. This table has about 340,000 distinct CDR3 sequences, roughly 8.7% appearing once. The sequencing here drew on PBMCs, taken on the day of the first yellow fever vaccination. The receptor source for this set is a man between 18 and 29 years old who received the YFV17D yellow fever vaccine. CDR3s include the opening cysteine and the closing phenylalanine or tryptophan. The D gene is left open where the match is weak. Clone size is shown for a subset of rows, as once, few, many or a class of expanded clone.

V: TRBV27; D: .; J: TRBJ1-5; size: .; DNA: TGTGCCAGCAGGCCCGACACGGTCGGTCAGCCCCAGCATTTT; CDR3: CASRPDTVGQPQHF
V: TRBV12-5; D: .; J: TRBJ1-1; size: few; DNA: TGTGCTAGTGGTTTCGGACGGAAGAACACTGAAGCTTTCTTT; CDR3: CASGFGRKNTEAFF
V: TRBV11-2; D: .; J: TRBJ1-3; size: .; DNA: TGTGCCAGCAGTCACGGGACTCTTGGAAACACCATATATTTT; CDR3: CASSHGTLGNTIYF
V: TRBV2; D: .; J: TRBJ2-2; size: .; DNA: TGTGCCAGCCAAGTTTACACCGTGAACACCGGGGAGCTGTTTTTT; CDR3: CASQVYTVNTGELFF
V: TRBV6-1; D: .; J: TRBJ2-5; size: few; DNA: TGTGCCAGCAGTGAACTTGGGGATCAAGAGACCCAGTACTTC; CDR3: CASSELGDQETQYF
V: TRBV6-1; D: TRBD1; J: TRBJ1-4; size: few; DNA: TGTGCCAGCAGATTGACAGGGGCAACTAATGAAAAACTGTTTTTT; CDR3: CASRLTGATNEKLFF
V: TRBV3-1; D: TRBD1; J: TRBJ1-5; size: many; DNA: TGTGCCAGCAGCCAAGCTCCAGGCCCAGGGGGGGATCAGCCCCAGCATTTT; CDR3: CASSQAPGPGGDQPQHF
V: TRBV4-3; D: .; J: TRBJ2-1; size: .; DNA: TGCGCCAGCAGCCAAGCCTCGGATATTGTTGAGCAGTTCTTC; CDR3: CASSQASDIVEQFF
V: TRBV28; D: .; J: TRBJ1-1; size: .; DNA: TGTGCCAGCAGCCCTCGGGTGGCGTCTGAAGCTTTCTTT; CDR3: CASSPRVASEAFF
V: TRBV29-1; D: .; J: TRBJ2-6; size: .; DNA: TGCAGCGTAGACATCTCCGGGGCCAACGTCCTGACTTTC; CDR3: CSVDISGANVLTF
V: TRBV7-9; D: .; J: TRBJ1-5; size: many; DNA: TGTGCCAGCAGCTTTAGTGACACCAATCAGCCCCAGCATTTT; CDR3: CASSFSDTNQPQHF
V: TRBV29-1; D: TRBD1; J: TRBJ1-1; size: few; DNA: TGCAGCGTTGGACAGGGGTTGAACACTGAAGCTTTCTTT; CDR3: CSVGQGLNTEAFF
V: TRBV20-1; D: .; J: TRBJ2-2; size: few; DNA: TGCAGTGCCCATCAGGTCACCGCTCAACGGGACCCCGGGGAGCTGTTTTTT; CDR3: CSAHQVTAQRDPGELFF
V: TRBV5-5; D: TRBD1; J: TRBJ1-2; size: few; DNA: TGTGCCAGCAGCTTGGCCCCGACAGGGGGCTATGGCTACACCTTC; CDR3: CASSLAPTGGYGYTF
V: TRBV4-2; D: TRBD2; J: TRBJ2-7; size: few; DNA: TGTGCCAGCAGCCCGGGACTAGCGGGGGGCGAGCAGTACTTC; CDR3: CASSPGLAGGEQYF
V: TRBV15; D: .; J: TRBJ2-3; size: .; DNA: TGTGCCACCAGCAGAGGGGGCCGTCTTAACTCAGATACGCAGTATTTT; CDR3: CATSRGGRLNSDTQYF
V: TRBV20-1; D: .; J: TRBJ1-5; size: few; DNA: TGCAGTGCTAGAGATAGGAATAATCAGCCCCAGCATTTT; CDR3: CSARDRNNQPQHF
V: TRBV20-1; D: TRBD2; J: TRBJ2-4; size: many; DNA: TGCAGTGCTAGATCGCGGGGGGATGGCAAAAACATTCAGTACTTC; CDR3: CSARSRGDGKNIQYF
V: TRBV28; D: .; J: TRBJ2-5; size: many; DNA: TGTGGCAGCAGTTCCGGTTGGGTGGGGCGAGAGACCCAGTACTTC; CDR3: CGSSSGWVGRETQYF
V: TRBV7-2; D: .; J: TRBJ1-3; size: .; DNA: TGTGCCAGCAGAAAGCCAGGCTCTGGAAACACCATATATTTT; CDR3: CASRKPGSGNTIYF
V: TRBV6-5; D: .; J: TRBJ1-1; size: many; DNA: TGTGCCAGCAGTCACTCCCGAGGTCTGAGTACTGAAGCTTTCTTT; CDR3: CASSHSRGLSTEAFF
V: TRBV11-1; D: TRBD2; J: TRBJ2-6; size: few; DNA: TGTGCCAGCAGCCTACCGAGCGGGGGGACCATCTCTGGGGCCAACGTCCTGACTTTC; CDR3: CASSLPSGGTISGANVLTF
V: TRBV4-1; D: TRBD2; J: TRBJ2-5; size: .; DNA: TGCGCCAGCAGCCAAGAACGGGCGGGGGGGCTGGAGACCCAGTACTTC; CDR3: CASSQERAGGLETQYF
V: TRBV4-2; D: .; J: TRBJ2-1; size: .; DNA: TGTGCCAGCAGCCCAGAAGTTGGGGGGTACAATGAGCAGTTCTTC; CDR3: CASSPEVGGYNEQFF
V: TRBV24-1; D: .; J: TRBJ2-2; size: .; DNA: TGTGCCACCAGTGATTTAGTCAGGGGCGGGGACGCCGGGGAGCTGTTTTTT; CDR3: CATSDLVRGGDAGELFF
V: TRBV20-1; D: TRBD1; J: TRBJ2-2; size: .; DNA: TGCAGTGCTCCGGACAGGATGGGCGCCGGGGAGCTGTTTTTT; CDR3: CSAPDRMGAGELFF
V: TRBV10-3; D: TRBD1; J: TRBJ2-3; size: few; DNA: TGTGCCACGGGTACCGGGACAGGGACGGATACGCAGTATTTT; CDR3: CATGTGTGTDTQYF
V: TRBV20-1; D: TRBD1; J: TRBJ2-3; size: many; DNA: TGCAGTGCTTTAGGGAGGGACAGGGTTACAGATACGCAGTATTTT; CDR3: CSALGRDRVTDTQYF
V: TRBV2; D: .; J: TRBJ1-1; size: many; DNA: TGTGCCAGCAGAGCAACCACAGGGAAGGGGATGAACACTGAAGCTTTCTTT; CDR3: CASRATTGKGMNTEAFF
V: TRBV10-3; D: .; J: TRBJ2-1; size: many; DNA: TGTGCCATCAGTGAGTGGCCGAGGGGGGCTGAGAACAATGAGCAGTTCTTC; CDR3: CAISEWPRGAENNEQFF
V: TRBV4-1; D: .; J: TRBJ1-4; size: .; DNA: TGCGCCAGCAGCCCTCGGACTGCTAATGAAAAACTGTTTTTT; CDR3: CASSPRTANEKLFF
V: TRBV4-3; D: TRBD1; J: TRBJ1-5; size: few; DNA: TGCGCCAGCAGCCAAGATCGGGGGACAGGGCCCAATCAGCCCCAGCATTTT; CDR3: CASSQDRGTGPNQPQHF
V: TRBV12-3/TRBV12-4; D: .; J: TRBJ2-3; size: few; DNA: TGTGCCAGCAGGCCCTCCGTATTAGATACGCAGTATTTT; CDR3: CASRPSVLDTQYF
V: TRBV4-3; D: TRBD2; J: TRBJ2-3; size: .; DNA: TGCGCCAGCAGCCACCTAGCGGCCAGCACAGATACGCAGTATTTT; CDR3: CASSHLAASTDTQYF
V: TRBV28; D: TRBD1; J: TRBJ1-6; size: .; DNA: TGTGCCAGCAGTTCTCCAGGGGGAGGGAATAATTCACCCCTCCACTTT; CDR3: CASSSPGGGNNSPLHF
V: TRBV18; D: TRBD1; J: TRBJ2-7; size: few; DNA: TGTGCCAGCTCACCATGGACCGGGACAGGGGGGTACGAGCAGTACTTC; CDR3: CASSPWTGTGGYEQYF